One sample yielded the 7 T cell receptor beta chains listed below, sequenced in a study of T-cell memory formation after mild COVID-19 (dated by TCRdb to about 2021). Library method: 5' RACE. Instrument used: Illumina NovaSeq 6000. TCRdb passed the public sequencing reads through fastp at Q25 and MiXCR, retaining productive beta sequences. All rows with the same CDR3 protein become a single entry with the most common DNA and genes. In this sample the table shows just under 350,000 distinct CDR3 sequences, roughly 13% of which occur a single time. The ten biggest clones cover about 20% of the sample. The sample taken for sequencing was PBMCs or a T cell subset sorted from them (not recorded which). Every receptor here comes from a man between 18 and 35 years old who had mild COVID-19 (a few samples of this study predate the infection). The sample titles of this study are shuffled in the database, so cell type and time point are left out; the donor was told from shared clones.

V and J are TRBV5-4 and TRBJ1-1; TRBD1 aligns across 7 bases. This CDR3 has 15 amino acids. After removal of 6 bases from V and 0 bases from J, the junction contained 8 bases not matched to a gene. Germline V gives CDR1 SGHNT, CDR2 YYREEE (reference sequence). The CDR3 DNA is TGTGCCAGCACCATGGACAGGAGTATGAACACTGAAGCTTTCTTT. Amino acids: CASTMDRSMNTEAFF.

This clonotype was seen more than once but under ten times. The chain combines TRBV3-1 with TRBJ1-1; a weak D match, TRBD1 (5 bases). Trimming shortened V by 0 bases and J by 0 bases, and 5 bases separated the two germline ends. Germline CDR1 LGHDT, CDR2 YNNKEL (reference sequence). CDR3 size: 14 residues. CDR3 nucleotides: TGTGCCAGCAGCCAAGAGGGGGTGAACACTGAAGCTTTCTTT. Its translation: CASSQEGVNTEAFF.

The chain couples TRBV7-2 to TRBJ1-1, with 9 bases lining up with TRBD1. This CDR3 has 12 amino acids. V lost 6 bases to trimming and J lost 7 bases; unmatched junction nucleotides: 3. Germline CDR1 reads SGHTA; CDR2 reads FQGNSA. CDR3 DNA: TGTGCCAGCAGATCGACAGGGGGTGAAGCTTTCTTT. It translates to CASRSTGGEAFF.

This clonotype was detected only a few times. The CDR3 DNA reads TGCGCCAGCAGCTCCTCTGAGGGGAACTATGGCTACACCTTC. This translates into CASSSSEGNYGYTF. This chain connects TRBV5-1 to TRBJ1-2; possibly TRBD1 for D (5 bases). The germline gives CDR1 SGHRS, CDR2 YFSETQ. V was clipped by 3 bases and J by 2 bases, with 11 bases between them. The CDR3 loop spans 14 amino acids.

This clonotype was observed a few times. The chain links TRBV7-8 to TRBJ2-3; tentatively, D is TRBD1 or TRBD2 (5 bases each). The CDR3 has 13 amino acids. V dropped 5 bases and J dropped 9 bases, with 15 bases sitting between them. CDR1 is SGHVS, CDR2 FQNEAQ, per germline. This CDR3 reads CASSQTPGPTQYF. The CDR3 DNA sequence: TGTGCCAGCAGCCAAACGCCGGGACCCACGCAGTATTTT.

This clonotype was counted between two and nine times. CDR3 nucleotide sequence: TGTGCCAGCAGCATAAGGGACAGGGGCACCGAGTACTTC. As protein: CASSIRDRGTEYF. The rearrangement joins TRBV11-2 to TRBJ2-5; 10 positions match TRBD1. CDR3 size: 13 residues. V lost 5 bases, J lost 12 bases, and 9 bases stayed unmatched. Germline CDR1 reads SGHAT; CDR2 reads FQNNGV.

This clonotype was seen a few times. This chain uses TRBV4-1 with TRBJ1-3; D is ambiguous. CDR1 is MGHRA, CDR2 YSYEKL, per germline. This CDR3 spans 14 amino acids. V was cut by 1 base and J by 0 bases, with 4 bases left in between. In DNA, the CDR3 is TGCGCCAGCAGCCAAGCGGGCTCTGGAAACACCATATATTTT. Its translation: CASSQAGSGNTIYF.